This T cell receptor (beta chain) appears in the sequencing data of a study of response to subunit inactivated influenza vaccine. TCRdb re-called the RT-PCR reads through MiXCR, storing one row per CDR3 protein. This sample has just under 550,000 distinct CDR3 sequences, with approximately 24% found just once. This clonotype was seen only a few times. Its antigen is unknown. Study-level points and caveats: The authors suggested that every seasonal influenza vaccination recruits few new T cells.

Germline V lookup: CDR1 LGHNA, CDR2 YNFKEQ. This CDR3 has 18 amino acids. V gave up 2 bases and J gave up 1 base; unmatched junction bases: 10. Separately, the same data were catalogued under a study of T cells expressing NK-cell markers. That source reports: Template switching by 5'RACE with UMIs generated the TCR beta cDNA.

The TCR sequence derives from a middle-aged man who received an inactivated influenza vaccine. V usage is TRBV4-2 and J usage is TRBJ2-4; 8 nucleotides align to TRBD1. The source was CD4+ T cells sorted from PBMCs, collected roughly 12 days after vaccination. CDR3 amino acids: CASSQFSGQGWAKNIQYF. CDR3 DNA sequence: TGTGCCAGCAGCCAATTCAGTGGACAGGGTTGGGCCAAAAACATTCAGTACTTC.